What follows are 3 T cell receptor beta chains derived from one specimen sequenced in a study of shared clonotypes between healthy human individuals. Produced via immunoSEQ multiplex PCR; TCRdb's table is partial and in-frame only. The table has about 2.3 million clones, about nine tenths seen once. The source material was naive CD4+ T cells from PBMCs. Subset in this sample: CD45RA+ positively selected. These receptor sequences come from a young man in good health. Some clones in this sample may be carry-over from other donors' samples.

This chain links TRBV2 with TRBJ1-4; a possible D gene is TRBD1 (5 bases). Germline CDR1 SNHLY, CDR2 FYNNEI. The CDR3 totals 16 residues. V was shortened by 8 bases and J by 3 bases, with 19 bases between the two germline ends. The chain's CDR3 is CASSSGRVGSNEKLFF. The CDR3 nucleotides are TGTGCCAGCTCGTCCGGCAGGGTAGGGTCTAATGAAAAACTGTTTTTT.

This sequence joins TRBV11-3 and TRBJ2-1; D unresolved. The length of the CDR3 is 14 residues. Germline-derived CDR1 and CDR2 are SGHNT and YENEEA. Trimming pared 0 bases from V and 2 bases from J, leaving 5 bases between. The CDR3: CASSLDLAYNEQFF. CDR3 nucleotides: TGTGCCAGCAGCTTAGATCTTGCCTACAATGAGCAGTTCTTC.

CDR3 protein: CASSPRLAGSKGYEQYF. The CDR3 DNA reads as TGTGCCAGCTCACCACGGCTAGCGGGAAGTAAGGGGTACGAGCAGTACTTC. The V gene is TRBV18, the J gene TRBJ2-7; 9 nucleotides align to TRBD2. Germline CDR1 reads KGHSH; CDR2 reads LQKENI. The J segment lost 4 bases and the V segment lost 1 base, leaving 11 bases of the junction unmatched. The CDR3 consists of 17 residues.